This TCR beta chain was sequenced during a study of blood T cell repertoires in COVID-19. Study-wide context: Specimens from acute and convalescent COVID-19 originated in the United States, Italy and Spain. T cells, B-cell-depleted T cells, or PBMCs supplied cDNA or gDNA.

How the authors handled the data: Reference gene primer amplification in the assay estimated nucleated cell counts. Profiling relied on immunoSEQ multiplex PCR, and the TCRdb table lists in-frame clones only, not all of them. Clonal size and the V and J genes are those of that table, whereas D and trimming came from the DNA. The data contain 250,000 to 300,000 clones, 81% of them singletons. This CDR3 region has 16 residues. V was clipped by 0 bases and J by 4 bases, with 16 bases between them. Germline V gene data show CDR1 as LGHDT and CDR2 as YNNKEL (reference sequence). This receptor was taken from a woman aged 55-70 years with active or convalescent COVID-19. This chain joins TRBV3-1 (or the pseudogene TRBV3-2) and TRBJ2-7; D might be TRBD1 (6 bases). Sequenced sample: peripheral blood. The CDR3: CASSQESWDNIYEQYF. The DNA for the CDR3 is TGTGCCAGCAGCCAAGAGAGTTGGGACAACATTTACGAGCAGTACTTC.